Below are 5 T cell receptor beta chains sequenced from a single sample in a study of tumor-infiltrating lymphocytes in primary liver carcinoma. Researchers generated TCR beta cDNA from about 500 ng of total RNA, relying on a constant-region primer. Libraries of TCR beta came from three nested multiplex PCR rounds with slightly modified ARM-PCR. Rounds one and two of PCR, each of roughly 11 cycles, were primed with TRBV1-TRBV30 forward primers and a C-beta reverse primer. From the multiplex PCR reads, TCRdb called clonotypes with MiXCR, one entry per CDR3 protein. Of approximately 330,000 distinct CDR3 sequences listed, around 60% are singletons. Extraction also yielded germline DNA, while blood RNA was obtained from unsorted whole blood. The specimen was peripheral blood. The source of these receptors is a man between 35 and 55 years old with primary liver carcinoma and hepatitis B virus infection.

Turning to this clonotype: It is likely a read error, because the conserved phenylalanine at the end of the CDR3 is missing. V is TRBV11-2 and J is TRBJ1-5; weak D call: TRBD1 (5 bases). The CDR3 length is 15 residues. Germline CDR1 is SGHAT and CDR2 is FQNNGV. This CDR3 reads CASSLGGAGDHPQHS. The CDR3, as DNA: TGTGCCAGCAGCTTAGGAGGGGCGGGGGATCATCCCCAGCATTCT.

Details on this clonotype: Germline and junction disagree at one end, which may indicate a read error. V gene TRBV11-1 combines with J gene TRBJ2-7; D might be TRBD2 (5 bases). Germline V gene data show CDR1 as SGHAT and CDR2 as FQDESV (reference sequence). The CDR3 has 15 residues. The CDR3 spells CPSSLAGNYRYEQYF. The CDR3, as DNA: TGTCCCAGCAGCTTAGCCGGGAACTATAGATACGAGCAGTACTTT.

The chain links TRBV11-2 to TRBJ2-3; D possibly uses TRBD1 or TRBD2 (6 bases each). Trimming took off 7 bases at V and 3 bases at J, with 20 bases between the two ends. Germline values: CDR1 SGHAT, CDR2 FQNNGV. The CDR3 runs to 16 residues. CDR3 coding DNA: TGTGCCAGCAACCAATACCAAGGGGGGCCAACAGATACGCAGTATTTT. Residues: CASNQYQGGPTDTQYF.

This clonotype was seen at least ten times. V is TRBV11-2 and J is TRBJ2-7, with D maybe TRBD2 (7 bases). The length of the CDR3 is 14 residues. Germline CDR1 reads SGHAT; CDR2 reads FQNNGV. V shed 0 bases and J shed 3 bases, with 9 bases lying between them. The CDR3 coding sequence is TGTGCCAGCAGCTTAGAGGGAGGGGGCTACGAGCAGTACTTC. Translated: CASSLEGGGYEQYF.

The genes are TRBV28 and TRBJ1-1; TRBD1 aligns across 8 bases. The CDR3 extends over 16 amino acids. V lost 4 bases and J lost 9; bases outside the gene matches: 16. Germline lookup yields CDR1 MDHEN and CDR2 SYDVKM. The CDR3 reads CASSSPGGRRLAQAFF. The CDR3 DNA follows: TGTGCCAGCAGTTCCCCAGGGGGCAGGAGACTAGCTCAAGCTTTCTTT.